This T cell receptor (beta chain) was recovered during a study of beta chain features in type 1 diabetes. Expressed TCRB transcripts got sequenced, as all isolated RNA was reverse transcribed. This table comes from immunoSEQ multiplex PCR, and its TCRdb copy is limited to in-frame clones, with some not included. In the table there are hundreds of thousands of clones, approximately 31% of which are singletons. This clone was seen just once. This TCR was recovered from a man aged 18 to 35 in good health. The sample was naive CD4+ T cells from blood.

CDR3 in DNA: TGTGCCAGCAGTTTAGGGGCCATTATGAACACTGAAGCTTTCTTT. This translates into CASSLGAIMNTEAFF. This chain links TRBV27 with TRBJ1-1, with TRBD1 as a possible D gene (5 bases). Germline-derived CDR1 and CDR2 are MNHEY and SMNVEV (reference sequence). Trimming removed 2 bases from V and 0 bases from J, with 10 bases in between. This CDR3 is 15 amino acids long.